This T cell receptor (beta chain) is from a study of blood T cell repertoires in COVID-19. On the study more broadly: Specimens from acute and convalescent COVID-19 originated in the United States, Italy and Spain. Sample material is recorded as cDNA or gDNA derived from T cells, B-cell-depleted T cells, or PBMCs.

Original processing notes: For nucleated cells, counts were estimated from reference gene primer amplification. Produced via immunoSEQ multiplex PCR; TCRdb's table is partial and in-frame only. V and J calls and clone size are those listed in that table; D and trimming were worked out from the DNA. The sample consists of approximately 190,000 clones, 70% to 85% of them appearing once. Germline V CDR1 and CDR2: KGHDR, SFDVKD. The V gene lost 3 bases and the J gene lost 2 bases, with 12 bases spanning the gap. The CDR3 is 15 amino acids. This receptor was obtained from a human donor with acute or convalescent COVID-19. The donor label of this sample is uncertain. The gene calls are TRBV24-1 and TRBJ2-5; maybe TRBD1 (6 bases). Sequenced input: peripheral blood. The chain's CDR3 is CATSDTRTVQETQYF. CDR3 nucleotides: TGTGCCACCAGTGATACCCGGACAGTACAAGAGACCCAGTACTTC.